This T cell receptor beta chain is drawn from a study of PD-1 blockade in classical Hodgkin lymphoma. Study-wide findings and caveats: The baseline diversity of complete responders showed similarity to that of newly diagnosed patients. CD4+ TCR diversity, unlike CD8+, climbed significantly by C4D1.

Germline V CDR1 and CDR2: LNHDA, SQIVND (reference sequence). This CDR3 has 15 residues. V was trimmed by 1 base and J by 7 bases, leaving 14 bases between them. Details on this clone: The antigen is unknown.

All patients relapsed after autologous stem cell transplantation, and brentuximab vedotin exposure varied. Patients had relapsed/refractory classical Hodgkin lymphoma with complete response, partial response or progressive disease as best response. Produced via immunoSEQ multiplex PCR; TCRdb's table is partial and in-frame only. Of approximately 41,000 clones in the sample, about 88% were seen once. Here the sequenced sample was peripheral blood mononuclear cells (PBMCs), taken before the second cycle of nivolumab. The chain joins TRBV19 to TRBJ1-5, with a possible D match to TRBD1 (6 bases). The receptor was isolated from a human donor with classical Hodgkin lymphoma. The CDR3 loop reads CASSIAAGVGQPQHF. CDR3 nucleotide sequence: TGTGCCAGTAGTATAGCGGCAGGGGTGGGCCAGCCCCAGCATTTT.